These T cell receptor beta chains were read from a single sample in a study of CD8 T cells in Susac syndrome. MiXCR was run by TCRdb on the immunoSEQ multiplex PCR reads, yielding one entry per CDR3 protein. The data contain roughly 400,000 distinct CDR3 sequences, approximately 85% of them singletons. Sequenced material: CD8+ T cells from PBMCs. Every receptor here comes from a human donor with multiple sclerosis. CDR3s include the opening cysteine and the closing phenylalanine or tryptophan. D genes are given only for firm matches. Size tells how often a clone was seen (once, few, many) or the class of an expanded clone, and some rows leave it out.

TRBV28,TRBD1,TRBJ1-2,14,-,TGTGCCAGCAGCCCAGACAGGGAGGGCTATGGCTACACCTTC,CASSPDREGYGYTF
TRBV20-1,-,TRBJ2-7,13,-,TGCAGTGCTAGAGGTAGCGATCACGACGAGCAGTACTTC,CSARGSDHDEQYF
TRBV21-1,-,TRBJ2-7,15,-,TGTGCCAGCACCACGAGGTCCCTACTTTCCTACGAGCAGTACTTC,CASTTRSLLSYEQYF
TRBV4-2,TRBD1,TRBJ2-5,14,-,TGTGCCAGCAGCCAGACAGGGGGCTTAGAGGCCCAGTACTTC,CASSQTGGLEAQYF
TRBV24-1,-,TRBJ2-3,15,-,TGTGCCACCAGTGCGGGCCCAGGGCGTGCAGATACGCAGTATTTT,CATSAGPGRADTQYF
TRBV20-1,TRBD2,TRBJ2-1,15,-,TGCAGTGCTCCTACCCTAGCGGGAGAATTCACTGAGCAGTTCTTC,CSAPTLAGEFTEQFF
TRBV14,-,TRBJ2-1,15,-,TGTGCCAGCAGCCAACTGTTTGGGCCCTACAATGAGCAGTTCTTC,CASSQLFGPYNEQFF
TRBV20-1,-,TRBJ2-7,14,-,TGCAGTGCTAGAGAACCGGGACGGTACTACGAGCAGTACTTC,CSAREPGRYYEQYF
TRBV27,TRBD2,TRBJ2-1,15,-,TGTGCCAGCACCCCCGGGACTAGCGGGAAGAATGAGCAGTTCTTC,CASTPGTSGKNEQFF
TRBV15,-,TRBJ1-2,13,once,TGTGCCACCAGCAGAGAAGGCGCCGGCGGCTACACCTTC,CATSREGAGGYTF
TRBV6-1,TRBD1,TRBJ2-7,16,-,TGTGCCAGCAGTGGGACAGGGACTCCGTACTCCTACGAGCAGTACTTC,CASSGTGTPYSYEQYF
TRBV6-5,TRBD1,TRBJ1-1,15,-,TGTGCCAGCAGTTACTGGGGACAGCAGAACACTGAAGCTTTCTTT,CASSYWGQQNTEAFF
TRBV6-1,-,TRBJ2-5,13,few,TGTGCCAGCAGTAACTTAGGGGTGGAGACCCAGTACTTC,CASSNLGVETQYF
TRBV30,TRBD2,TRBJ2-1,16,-,TGTGCCTGGAATCCTTCCGGGACTAGCGCCTACAATGAGCAGTTCTTC,CAWNPSGTSAYNEQFF
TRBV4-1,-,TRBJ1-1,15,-,TGCGCCAGCAGCCAAGGGATTGGAGCAGCGGATGAAGCTTTCTTT,CASSQGIGAADEAFF
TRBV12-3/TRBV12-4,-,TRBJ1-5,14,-,TGTGCCAGCAGTTGGGCCTCTAACAATCAGCCCCAGCATTTT,CASSWASNNQPQHF
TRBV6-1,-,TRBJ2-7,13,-,TGTGCCATCGAGACGCAGGACTCCTACGAGCAGTACTTC,CAIETQDSYEQYF
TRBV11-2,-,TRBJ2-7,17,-,TGTGCCAGCAGCTTAGGTTGGGAGGACAGGCACACCTACGAGCAGTACTTC,CASSLGWEDRHTYEQYF
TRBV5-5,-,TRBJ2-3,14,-,TGTGCCAGCAGCTTAGTTCTGGGTACAGATACGCAGTATTTT,CASSLVLGTDTQYF
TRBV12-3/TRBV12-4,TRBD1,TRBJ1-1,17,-,TGTGCCAGCAGTTGGGACAGGGGAGGAATATCGGGGACTGAAGCTTTCTTT,CASSWDRGGISGTEAFF
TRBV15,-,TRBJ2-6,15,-,TGTGCCACCAGCAGAGATGTATCTGGGGCCAACGTCCTGACTTTC,CATSRDVSGANVLTF
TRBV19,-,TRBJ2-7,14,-,TGTGCCAGTACCGAAGGGAGCTATACCTACGAGCAGTACTTC,CASTEGSYTYEQYF
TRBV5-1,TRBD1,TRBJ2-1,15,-,TGCGCCAGCAACACCCGGGACAGGGGTTCGAATGAGCAGTTCTTC,CASNTRDRGSNEQFF
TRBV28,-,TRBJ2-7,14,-,TGTGCCAGCAGCCCAAGATATACTTCCTACGAGCAGTACTTC,CASSPRYTSYEQYF
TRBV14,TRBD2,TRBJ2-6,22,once,TGTGCCAGCAGCCGTCCGGGACTAGCGGCCCTAGGGGTTAGCTCTGGGGCCAACGTCCTGACTTTC,CASSRPGLAALGVSSGANVLTF
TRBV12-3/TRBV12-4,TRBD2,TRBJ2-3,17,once,TGTGCCAGCAGTCATCGGCCCAGCGGGGCCGACACAGATACGCAGTATTTT,CASSHRPSGADTDTQYF
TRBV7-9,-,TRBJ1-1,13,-,TGTGCCAGCAGCCCAAGGATGGGCCCTGAAGCTTTCTTT,CASSPRMGPEAFF
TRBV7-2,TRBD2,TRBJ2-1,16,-,TGTGCCAGCAGCTTCTACGGGACTAGCGGTTACAATGAGCAGTTCTTC,CASSFYGTSGYNEQFF
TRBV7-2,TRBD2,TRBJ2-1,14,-,TGTGCCAGCAGCTGGACTAGCGGGGGGAATGAGCAGTTCTTC,CASSWTSGGNEQFF
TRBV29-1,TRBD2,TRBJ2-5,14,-,TGCAGCGTTGAAAGGGCGGGAGAAGGAGAGACCCAGTACTTC,CSVERAGEGETQYF
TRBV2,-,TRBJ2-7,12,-,TGTGCCAGCAGTGAGGCTTCGTACGAGCAGTACTTC,CASSEASYEQYF
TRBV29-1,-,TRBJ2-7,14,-,TGCAGCGTTGTTCTCGAGGGAGTAGTCTACGAGCAGTACTTC,CSVVLEGVVYEQYF
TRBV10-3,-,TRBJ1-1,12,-,TGTGCCATCAGTGAGGGGGGGCCTGAAGCTTTCTTT,CAISEGGPEAFF
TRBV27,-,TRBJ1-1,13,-,TGTGCCAGCAGCACAGTTGAATTCACTGAAGCTTTCTTT,CASSTVEFTEAFF
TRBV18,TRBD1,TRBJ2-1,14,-,TGTGCCAGCTCAACGGGACAGGACTACAATGAGCAGTTCTTC,CASSTGQDYNEQFF
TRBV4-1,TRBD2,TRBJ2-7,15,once,TGCGCCAGCAGCCACCTAGCGGGAGAGAGCTACGAGCAGTACTTC,CASSHLAGESYEQYF
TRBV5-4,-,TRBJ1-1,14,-,TGTGCCAGCAGCTCGACAGAGATGAACACTGAAGCTTTCTTT,CASSSTEMNTEAFF
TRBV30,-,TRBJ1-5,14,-,TGTGCCTGGAGTTGGGGGATCGGGAATCAGCCCCAGCATTTT,CAWSWGIGNQPQHF
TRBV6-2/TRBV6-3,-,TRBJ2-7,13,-,TGTGCCAGCAGTTTTCAGGGATTTTCCGAGCAGTACTTC,CASSFQGFSEQYF
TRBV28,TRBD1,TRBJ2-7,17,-,TGTGCCAGCAGTTTATGGGCCGGGACAGGGAGCTCCTACGAGCAGTACTTC,CASSLWAGTGSSYEQYF
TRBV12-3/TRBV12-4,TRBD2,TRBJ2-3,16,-,TGTGCCAGCTTAAGCGGGGCAGGAAAGCTCACAGATACGCAGTATTTT,CASLSGAGKLTDTQYF
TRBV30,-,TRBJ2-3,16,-,TGTGCCTGGAGTGCTTTTATGGAGCCACTCACAGATACGCAGTATTTT,CAWSAFMEPLTDTQYF
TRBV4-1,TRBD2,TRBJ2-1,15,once,TGCGCCAGCAGCCCGATAGCGGGAGGCCGTGATGAGCAGTTCTTC,CASSPIAGGRDEQFF